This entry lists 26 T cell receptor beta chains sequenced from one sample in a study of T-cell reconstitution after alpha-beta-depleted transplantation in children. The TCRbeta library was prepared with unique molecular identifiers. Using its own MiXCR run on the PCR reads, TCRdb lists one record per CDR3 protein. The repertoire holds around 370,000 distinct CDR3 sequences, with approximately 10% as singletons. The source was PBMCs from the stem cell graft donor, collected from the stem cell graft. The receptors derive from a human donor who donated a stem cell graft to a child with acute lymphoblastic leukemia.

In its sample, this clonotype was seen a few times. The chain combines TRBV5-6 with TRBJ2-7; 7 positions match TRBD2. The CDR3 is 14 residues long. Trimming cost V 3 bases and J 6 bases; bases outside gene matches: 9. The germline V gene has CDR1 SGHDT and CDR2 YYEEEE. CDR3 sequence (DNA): TGTGCCAGCAGCTGGGGGGGATCGGGGACCGAGCAGTACTTC. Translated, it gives CASSWGGSGTEQYF.

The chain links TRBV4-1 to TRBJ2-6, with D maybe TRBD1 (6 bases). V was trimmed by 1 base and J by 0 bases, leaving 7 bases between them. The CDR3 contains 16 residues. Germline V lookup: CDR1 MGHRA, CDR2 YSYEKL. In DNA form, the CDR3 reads TGCGCCAGCAGCCAAGTAGGGGGCTCTGGGGCCAACGTCCTGACTTTC. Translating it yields CASSQVGGSGANVLTF.

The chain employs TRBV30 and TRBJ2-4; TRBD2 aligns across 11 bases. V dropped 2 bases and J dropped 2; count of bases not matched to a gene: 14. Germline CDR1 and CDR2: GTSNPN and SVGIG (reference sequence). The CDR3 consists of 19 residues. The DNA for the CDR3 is TGTGCCTGGAGTCGTCTTAGCGGGAGGGCCAGTGGATCCAAAAACATTCAGTACTTC. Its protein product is CAWSRLSGRASGSKNIQYF.

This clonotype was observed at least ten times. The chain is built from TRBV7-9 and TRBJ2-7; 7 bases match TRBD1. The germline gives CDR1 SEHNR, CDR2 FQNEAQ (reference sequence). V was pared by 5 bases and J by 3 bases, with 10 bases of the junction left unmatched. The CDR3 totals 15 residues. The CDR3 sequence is CASSPHRDSIYEQYF. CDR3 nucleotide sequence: TGTGCCAGCAGCCCCCACCGGGACAGCATCTACGAGCAGTACTTC.

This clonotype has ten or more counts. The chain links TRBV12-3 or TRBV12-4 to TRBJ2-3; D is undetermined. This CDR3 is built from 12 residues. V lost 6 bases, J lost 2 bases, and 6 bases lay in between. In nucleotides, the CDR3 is TGTGCCAGCAGCTATAACACAGATACGCAGTATTTT. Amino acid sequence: CASSYNTDTQYF.

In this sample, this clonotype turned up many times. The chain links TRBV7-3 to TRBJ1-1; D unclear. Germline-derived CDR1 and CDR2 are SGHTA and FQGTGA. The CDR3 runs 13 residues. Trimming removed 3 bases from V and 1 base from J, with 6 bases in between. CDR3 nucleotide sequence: TGTGCCAGCAGCTTTGAGGGGAACACTGAAGCTTTCTTT. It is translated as CASSFEGNTEAFF.

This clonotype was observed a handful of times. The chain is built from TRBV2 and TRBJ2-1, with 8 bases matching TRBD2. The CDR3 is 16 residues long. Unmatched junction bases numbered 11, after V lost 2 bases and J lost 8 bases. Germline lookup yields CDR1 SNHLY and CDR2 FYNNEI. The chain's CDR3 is CASSERGAGVRDEQFF. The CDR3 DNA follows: TGTGCCAGCAGTGAACGAGGAGCGGGAGTACGCGATGAGCAGTTCTTC.

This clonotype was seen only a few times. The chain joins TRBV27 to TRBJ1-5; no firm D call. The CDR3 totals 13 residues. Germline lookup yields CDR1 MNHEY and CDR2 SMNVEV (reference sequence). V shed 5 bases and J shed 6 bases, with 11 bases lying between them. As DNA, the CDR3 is TGTGCCAGCAGTGCCGGGTGGGCTCAGCCCCAGCATTTT. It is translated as CASSAGWAQPQHF.

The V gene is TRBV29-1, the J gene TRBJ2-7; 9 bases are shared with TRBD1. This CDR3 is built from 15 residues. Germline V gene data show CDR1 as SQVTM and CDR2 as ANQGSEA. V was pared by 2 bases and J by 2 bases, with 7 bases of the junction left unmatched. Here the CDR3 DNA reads TGCAGCGTTGAAATACCAGGACAGGGGACCTACGAGCAGTACTTC. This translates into CSVEIPGQGTYEQYF.

CDR3 residues: CAISEGRVAGGFNEQFF. The CDR3 nucleotides read TGTGCCATCAGTGAAGGTCGAGTAGCGGGAGGTTTTAATGAGCAGTTCTTC. The chain links TRBV10-3 to TRBJ2-1; TRBD2 aligns across 10 bases. Per the germline V gene, CDR1 is ENHRY and CDR2 is SYGVKD. The CDR3 is made up of 17 amino acids. J was trimmed by 7 bases and V by 3 bases; bases with no gene match: 12.

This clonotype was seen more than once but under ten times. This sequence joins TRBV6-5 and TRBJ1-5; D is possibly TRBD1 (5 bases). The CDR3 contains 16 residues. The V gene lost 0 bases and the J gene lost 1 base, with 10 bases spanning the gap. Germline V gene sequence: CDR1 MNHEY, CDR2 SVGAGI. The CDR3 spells CASSYSMGGSNQPQHF. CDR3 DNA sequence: TGTGCCAGCAGTTACTCGATGGGGGGAAGCAATCAGCCCCAGCATTTT.

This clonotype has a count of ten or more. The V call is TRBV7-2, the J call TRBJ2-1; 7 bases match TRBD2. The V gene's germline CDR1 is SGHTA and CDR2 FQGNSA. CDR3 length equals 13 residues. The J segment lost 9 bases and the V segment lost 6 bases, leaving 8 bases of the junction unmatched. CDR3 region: CASRREGVGEQFF. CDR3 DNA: TGTGCCAGCAGGAGGGAGGGCGTCGGTGAGCAGTTCTTC.

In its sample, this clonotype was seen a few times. The CDR3, as DNA: TGTGCCAGCAGCCAAGACCCAGGGACTGAAGCTTTCTTT. Translating it yields CASSQDPGTEAFF. This chain joins TRBV4-2 and TRBJ1-1, with TRBD1 as a possible D gene (5 bases). CDR3 length equals 13 residues. Deletions cut 0 bases from V and 5 bases from J, with 7 bases between. CDR1 and CDR2 from the germline V gene are LGHNA and YNFKEQ.

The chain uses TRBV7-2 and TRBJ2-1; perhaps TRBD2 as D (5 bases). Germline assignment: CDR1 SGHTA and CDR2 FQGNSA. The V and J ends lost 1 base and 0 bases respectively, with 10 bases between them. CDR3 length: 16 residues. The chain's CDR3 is CASSLGGSSSYNEQFF. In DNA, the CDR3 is TGTGCCAGCAGCTTAGGCGGGTCGAGCTCCTACAATGAGCAGTTCTTC.

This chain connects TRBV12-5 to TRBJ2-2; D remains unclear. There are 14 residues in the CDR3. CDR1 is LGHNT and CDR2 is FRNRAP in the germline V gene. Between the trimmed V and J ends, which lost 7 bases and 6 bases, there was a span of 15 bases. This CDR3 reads CASAPPRQPGELFF. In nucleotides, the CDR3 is TGTGCTAGTGCCCCGCCCCGGCAGCCCGGGGAGCTGTTTTTT.

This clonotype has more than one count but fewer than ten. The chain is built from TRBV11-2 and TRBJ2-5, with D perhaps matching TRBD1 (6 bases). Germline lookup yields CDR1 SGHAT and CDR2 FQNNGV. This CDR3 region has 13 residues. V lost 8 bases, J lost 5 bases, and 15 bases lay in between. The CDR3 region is CASQTGFLETQYF. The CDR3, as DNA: TGTGCCAGCCAAACAGGGTTTTTGGAGACCCAGTACTTC.

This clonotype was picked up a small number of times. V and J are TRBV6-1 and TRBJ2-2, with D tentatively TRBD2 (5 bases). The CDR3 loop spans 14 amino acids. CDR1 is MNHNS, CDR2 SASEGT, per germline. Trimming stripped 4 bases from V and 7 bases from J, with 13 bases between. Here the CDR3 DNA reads TGTGCCAGCAGTGGATTCGGGAATCACGGGGAGCTGTTTTTT. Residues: CASSGFGNHGELFF.

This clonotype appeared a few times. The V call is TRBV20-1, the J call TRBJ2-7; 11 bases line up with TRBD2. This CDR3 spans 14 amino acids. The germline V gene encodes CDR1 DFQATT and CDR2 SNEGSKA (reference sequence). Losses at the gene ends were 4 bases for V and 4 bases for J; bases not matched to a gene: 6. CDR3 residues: CSATPGLAAYEQYF. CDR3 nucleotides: TGCAGTGCTACCCCGGGACTAGCGGCGTACGAGCAGTACTTC.

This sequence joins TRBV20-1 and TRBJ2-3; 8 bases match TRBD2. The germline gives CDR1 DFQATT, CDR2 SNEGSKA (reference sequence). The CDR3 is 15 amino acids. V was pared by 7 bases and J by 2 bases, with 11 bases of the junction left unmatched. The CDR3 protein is CSGEISGTFTDTQYF. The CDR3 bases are TGCAGTGGAGAGATTAGCGGGACTTTCACAGATACGCAGTATTTT.

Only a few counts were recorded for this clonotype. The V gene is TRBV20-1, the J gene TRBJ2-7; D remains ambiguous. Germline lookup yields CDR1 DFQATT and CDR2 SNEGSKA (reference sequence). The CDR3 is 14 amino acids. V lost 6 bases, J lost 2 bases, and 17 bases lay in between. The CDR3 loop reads CSALGRALTYEQYF. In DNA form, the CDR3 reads TGCAGTGCCTTAGGGCGAGCGCTGACCTACGAGCAGTACTTC.

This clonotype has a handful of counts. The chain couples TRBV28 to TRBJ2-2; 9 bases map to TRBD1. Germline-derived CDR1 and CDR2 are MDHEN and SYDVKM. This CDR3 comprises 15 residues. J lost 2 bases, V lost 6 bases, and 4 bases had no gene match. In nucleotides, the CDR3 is TGTGCCAGCAGCTACAGGGGGCTAAACACCGGGGAGCTGTTTTTT. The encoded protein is CASSYRGLNTGELFF.

CDR3 protein: CASSPLQGAGYTF. Written as DNA, the CDR3 is TGTGCCAGCAGCCCCCTTCAGGGGGCTGGCTACACCTTC. The chain uses TRBV7-9 and TRBJ1-2; 8 positions agree with TRBD1. The CDR3 consists of 13 residues. CDR1 is SEHNR, CDR2 FQNEAQ, per germline (reference sequence). V lost 5 bases to trimming and J lost 7 bases; unmatched junction nucleotides: 6.

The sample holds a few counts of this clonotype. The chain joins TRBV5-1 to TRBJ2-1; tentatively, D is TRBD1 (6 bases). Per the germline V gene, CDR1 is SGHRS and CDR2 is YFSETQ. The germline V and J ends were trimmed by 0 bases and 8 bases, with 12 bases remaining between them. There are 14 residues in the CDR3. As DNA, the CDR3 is TGCGCCAGCAGCTTGGAAATGGCAGGGGATGAGCAGTTCTTC. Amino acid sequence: CASSLEMAGDEQFF.

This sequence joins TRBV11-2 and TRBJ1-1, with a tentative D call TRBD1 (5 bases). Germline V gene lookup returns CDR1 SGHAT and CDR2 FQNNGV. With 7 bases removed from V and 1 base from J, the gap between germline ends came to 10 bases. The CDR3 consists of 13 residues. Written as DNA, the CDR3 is TGTGCCAGCACCCTGGGGGAGAACACTGAAGCTTTCTTT. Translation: CASTLGENTEAFF.

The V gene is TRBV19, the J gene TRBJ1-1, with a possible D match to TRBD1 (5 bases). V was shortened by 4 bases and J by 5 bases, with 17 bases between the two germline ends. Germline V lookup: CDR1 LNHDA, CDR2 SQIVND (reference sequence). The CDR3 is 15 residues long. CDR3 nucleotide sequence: TGTGCCAGTAGTAGGCATGGGGGGACCGGAACTGAAGCTTTCTTT. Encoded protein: CASSRHGGTGTEAFF.

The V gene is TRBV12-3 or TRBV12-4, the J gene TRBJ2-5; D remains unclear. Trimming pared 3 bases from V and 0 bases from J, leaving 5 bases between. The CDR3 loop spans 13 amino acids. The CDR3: CASSLQYQETQYF. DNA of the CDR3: TGTGCCAGCAGTTTGCAGTACCAAGAGACCCAGTACTTC.